Described below is a single T cell receptor beta chain sequence and its context. Germline V lookup: CDR1 SGHTA, CDR2 FQGNSA. Losses at the gene ends were 2 bases for V and 2 bases for J; bases not matched to a gene: 7. The CDR3 covers 16 residues. How the authors handled the data: Estimation of nucleated cell counts relied on the amplification of reference gene primers. Profiling relied on immunoSEQ multiplex PCR, and the TCRdb table lists in-frame clones only, not all of them. The V and J calls and clone size come from that table; D and trimming were worked out from the DNA. The sample includes around 370,000 clones, 90% of them seen just once. The sample comes from a study of blood T cell repertoires in COVID-19. Overall study: Samples of COVID-19 (acute and convalescent) were obtained from the United States, Italy and Spain. PBMCs, B-cell-depleted T cells, or T cells were the source of the cDNA or gDNA that made up the material.

The material sequenced was peripheral blood. The chain employs TRBV7-2 and TRBJ2-7; 9 bases map to TRBD1. This clonotype was obtained from a man aged 18 to 30 with active or convalescent COVID-19. CDR3 coding DNA: TGTGCCAGCAGCTTAATGGGACAGGGTGTGGCCTACGAGCAGTACTTC. Amino acid sequence: CASSLMGQGVAYEQYF.